The 14 T cell receptor beta chains presented below share a single source sample, sequenced in a study of cytomegalovirus exposure and HLA in healthy donors. The PCR contained 60 Vbeta and 13 Jbeta primers. The method was immunoSEQ multiplex PCR; TCRdb's version includes in-frame clones alone and lacks a portion of them. The data contain some 140,000 clones, roughly four fifths of them singletons. Sequencing input: PBMCs. All receptors come from a woman aged 50 to 65 in good health and CMV-seropositive.

V usage is TRBV7-2 and J usage is TRBJ2-7; 9 nucleotides align to TRBD1. The length of the CDR3 is 15 residues. V lost 5 bases, J lost 5 bases, and 10 bases stayed unmatched. Germline CDR1 reads SGHTA; CDR2 reads FQGNSA. The CDR3 DNA is TGTGCCAGCAGCCCCCAAGGGACAGGGTTGGACGAGCAGTACTTC. Its translation: CASSPQGTGLDEQYF.

The V call is TRBV5-1, the J call TRBJ1-1; possible D gene TRBD1, 6 bases. Between the trimmed V and J ends, which lost 0 bases and 7 bases, there was a span of 16 bases. The CDR3 is made up of 15 amino acids. The germline gives CDR1 SGHRS, CDR2 YFSETQ. The CDR3 region is CASSLGPSSGDEAFF. The CDR3 coding sequence is TGCGCCAGCAGCTTGGGGCCTTCATCAGGGGATGAAGCTTTCTTT.

V gene TRBV7-9 combines with J gene TRBJ2-7; the match to TRBD1 covers 7 bases. The V and J ends lost 6 bases and 0 bases, in that order; junction bases with no gene match: 2. Looked up from germline, CDR1 is SEHNR and CDR2 is FQNEAQ (reference sequence). This CDR3 comprises 13 residues. CDR3 nucleotide sequence: TGTGCCAGCAGGACAGGGACCTCCTACGAGCAGTACTTC. Its protein product is CASRTGTSYEQYF.

This clone appeared once. The chain has TRBV11-2 and TRBJ1-6, with 10 bases that match TRBD1. Germline CDR1 and CDR2: SGHAT and FQNNGV. This CDR3 has 15 residues. V lost 3 bases to trimming and J lost 7 bases; unmatched junction nucleotides: 3. In nucleotides, the CDR3 is TGTGCCAGCAGCTTGACAGGGGGCGGGAATTCACCCCTCCACTTT. As protein: CASSLTGGGNSPLHF.

V gene TRBV28 combines with J gene TRBJ1-1; 7 nucleotides match TRBD1. V lost 5 bases, J lost 5 bases, and 5 bases stayed unmatched. The length of the CDR3 is 13 residues. Germline CDR1 and CDR2: MDHEN and SYDVKM. This CDR3 reads CASSTQGLTEAFF. For the CDR3, the DNA is TGTGCCAGCAGTACACAGGGGCTGACTGAAGCTTTCTTT.

The chain uses TRBV5-1 and TRBJ1-1, with TRBD1 matching 9 bases. Trimming cost V 0 bases and J 8 bases; bases outside gene matches: 8. The CDR3 has 15 amino acids. Looked up from germline, CDR1 is SGHRS and CDR2 is YFSETQ. CDR3 loop: CASSLAAQGATEAFF. In DNA form, the CDR3 reads TGCGCCAGCAGCTTGGCCGCACAGGGGGCAACCGAAGCTTTCTTT.

This rearrangement joins TRBV27 to TRBJ2-7; 7 bases fit TRBD2. The length of the CDR3 is 13 residues. The germline CDR1 and CDR2 sequences are MNHEY and SMNVEV (reference sequence). V shed 3 bases and J 2 bases; nucleotides not matched to a gene: 1. Here the CDR3 reads CASSFGLAYEQYF. DNA of the CDR3: TGTGCCAGCAGTTTCGGACTAGCCTACGAGCAGTACTTC.

This chain joins TRBV7-2 and TRBJ2-3; tentative D call: TRBD2 (6 bases). The CDR3 totals 16 residues. V gave up 4 bases and J gave up 6 bases, with 20 bases separating them. Germline V gene sequence: CDR1 SGHTA, CDR2 FQGNSA. The CDR3 reads CASSSPQLGSGDTQYF. In DNA form, the CDR3 reads TGTGCCAGCAGCTCCCCCCAGCTTGGCAGCGGGGATACGCAGTATTTT.

This clone was seen once. The V and J genes are TRBV25-1 and TRBJ1-2; D uncertain. The CDR3 contains 15 residues. Germline V gene lookup returns CDR1 MGHDK and CDR2 SYGVNS. The ends were cut back, 1 base at V and 5 bases at J, with 14 bases in the middle. In DNA form, the CDR3 reads TGTGCCAGCAGTGAATCTCGAGGGTTGTGGTATGGCTACACCTTC. Amino acids: CASSESRGLWYGYTF.

The chain recombines TRBV9 with TRBJ2-3; a weak D match, TRBD2 (5 bases). The germline V and J ends were trimmed by 4 bases and 5 bases, with 17 bases remaining between them. CDR1 and CDR2 (germline): SGDLS, YYNGEE. CDR3 length: 15 amino acids. The DNA of the CDR3 is TGTGCCAGCAGCCCCCGGACGGGAAGCCGAGATACGCAGTATTTT. It translates to CASSPRTGSRDTQYF.

The rearrangement links TRBV6-1 to TRBJ1-6; TRBD1 agrees at 7 bases. V trimming: 8 bases; J trimming: 7 bases; junction bases outside the gene matches: 8. CDR1 is MNHNS and CDR2 is SASEGT in the germline V gene. The CDR3 covers 14 residues. The CDR3, as DNA: TGTGCCAGCGGTCAACAGGGGCCGAATTCACCCCTCCACTTT. This codes for CASGQQGPNSPLHF.

This chain joins TRBV28 and TRBJ1-2; 7 positions match TRBD1. Germline V CDR1 and CDR2: MDHEN, SYDVKM. Losses at the gene ends were 4 bases for V and 2 bases for J; bases not matched to a gene: 4. This CDR3 contains 14 residues. The CDR3 coding sequence is TGTGCCAGCAGTTCAGGGGGGAACAACTATGGCTACACCTTC. Its translation: CASSSGGNNYGYTF.

This clone was found a few times. The chain employs TRBV19 and TRBJ2-5, with 7 bases that match TRBD1. V was clipped by 4 bases and J by 1 base; unmatched bases: 9. This CDR3 is 16 amino acids long. The germline V gene has CDR1 LNHDA and CDR2 SQIVND (reference sequence). The CDR3: CASSKGWNRGQETQYF. The CDR3 nucleotides read TGTGCCAGTAGTAAGGGGTGGAACAGGGGCCAAGAGACCCAGTACTTC.

The genes are TRBV7-9 and TRBJ2-5, with 7 bases matching TRBD1. Germline V gives CDR1 SEHNR, CDR2 FQNEAQ (reference sequence). This CDR3 has 14 amino acids. V shed 5 bases and J 1 base; nucleotides not matched to a gene: 4. Here the CDR3 reads CASSRGQPQETQYF. DNA for the CDR3: TGTGCCAGCAGCCGGGGACAGCCCCAAGAGACCCAGTACTTC.